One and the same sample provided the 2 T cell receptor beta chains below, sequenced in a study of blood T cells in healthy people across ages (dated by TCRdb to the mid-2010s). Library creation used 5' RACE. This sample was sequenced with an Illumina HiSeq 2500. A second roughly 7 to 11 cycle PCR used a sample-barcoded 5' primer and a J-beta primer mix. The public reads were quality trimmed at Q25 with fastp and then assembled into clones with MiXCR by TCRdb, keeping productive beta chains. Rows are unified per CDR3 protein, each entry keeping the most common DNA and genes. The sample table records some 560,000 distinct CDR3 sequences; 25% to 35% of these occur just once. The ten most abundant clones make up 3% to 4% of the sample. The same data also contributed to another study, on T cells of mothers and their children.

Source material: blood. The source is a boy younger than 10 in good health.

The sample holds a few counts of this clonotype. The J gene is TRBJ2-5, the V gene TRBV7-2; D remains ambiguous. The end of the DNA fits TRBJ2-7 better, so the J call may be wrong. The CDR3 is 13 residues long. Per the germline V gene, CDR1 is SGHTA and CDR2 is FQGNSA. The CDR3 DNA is TGTGCCAGCAGCGCCGACCCTCCCTGCGAGCAGTACTTC. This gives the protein CASSADPPCEQYF.

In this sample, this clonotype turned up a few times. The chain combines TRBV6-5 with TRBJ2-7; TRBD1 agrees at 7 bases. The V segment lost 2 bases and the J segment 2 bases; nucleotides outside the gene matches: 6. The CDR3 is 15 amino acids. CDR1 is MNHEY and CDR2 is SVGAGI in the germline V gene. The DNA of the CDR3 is TGTGCCAGCAGTTACCTCCGGGACAGCGCCTACGAGCAGTACTTC. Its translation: CASSYLRDSAYEQYF.